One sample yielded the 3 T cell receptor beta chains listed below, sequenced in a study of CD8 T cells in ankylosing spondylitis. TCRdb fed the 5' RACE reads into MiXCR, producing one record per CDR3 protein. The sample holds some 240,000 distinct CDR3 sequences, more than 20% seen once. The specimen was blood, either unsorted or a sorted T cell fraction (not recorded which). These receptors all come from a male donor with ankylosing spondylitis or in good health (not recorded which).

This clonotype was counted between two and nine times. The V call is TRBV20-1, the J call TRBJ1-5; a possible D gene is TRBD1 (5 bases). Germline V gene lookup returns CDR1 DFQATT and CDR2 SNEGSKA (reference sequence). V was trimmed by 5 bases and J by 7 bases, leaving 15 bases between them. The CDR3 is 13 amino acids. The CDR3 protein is CSALGTADQPQHF. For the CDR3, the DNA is TGCAGTGCTCTGGGGACGGCCGACCAGCCCCAGCATTTT.

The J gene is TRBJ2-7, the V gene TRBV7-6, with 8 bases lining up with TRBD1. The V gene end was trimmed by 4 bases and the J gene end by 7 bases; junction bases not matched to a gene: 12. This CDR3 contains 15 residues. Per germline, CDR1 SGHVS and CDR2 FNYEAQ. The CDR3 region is CASSSGQGGLGEQYF. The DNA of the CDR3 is TGTGCCAGCAGCTCAGGACAGGGTGGGCTCGGGGAGCAGTACTTC.

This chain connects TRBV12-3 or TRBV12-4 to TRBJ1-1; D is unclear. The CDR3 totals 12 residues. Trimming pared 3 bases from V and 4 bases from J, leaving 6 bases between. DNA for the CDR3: TGTGCCAGCAGTTTTGGAGCCACTGAAGCTTTCTTT. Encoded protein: CASSFGATEAFF.